These 4 T cell receptor beta chains came from one sample sequenced in a study of blood T cell repertoires in COVID-19. Sequencing used immunoSEQ multiplex PCR; TCRdb keeps in-frame clones, though not all of them. The table includes about 180,000 clones, about 88% detected once. Sequencing was carried out using peripheral blood. The source of these receptors is a man aged 60 to 69 with COVID-19, enrolled during active disease.

The chain uses TRBV2 and TRBJ2-1, with D perhaps TRBD2 (6 bases). Per germline, CDR1 SNHLY and CDR2 FYNNEI. Deletions cut 0 bases from V and 9 bases from J, with 9 bases between. There are 13 residues in the CDR3. The chain's CDR3 is CASSEARLVEQFF. The CDR3 nucleotides read TGTGCCAGCAGTGAAGCGCGACTAGTTGAGCAGTTCTTC.

This clone was seen only a few times. The rearrangement joins TRBV11-2 to TRBJ2-1; 14 nucleotides match TRBD2. This CDR3 contains 18 residues. J gave up 4 bases and V 1 base, and 6 bases lay outside the gene matches. The V gene's germline CDR1 is SGHAT and CDR2 FQNNGV. The CDR3 protein is CASSLAGGLAGEYNEQFF. The CDR3 DNA reads TGTGCCAGCAGCTTAGCTGGGGGACTAGCGGGGGAATACAATGAGCAGTTCTTC.

The V and J genes are TRBV30 and TRBJ1-1; tentative D call: TRBD1 (6 bases). The CDR3 sequence is 13 residues long. Trimming stripped 4 bases from V and 1 base from J, with 10 bases between. CDR1 and CDR2 from the germline V gene are GTSNPN and SVGIG (reference sequence). The CDR3, as DNA: TGTGCCTGGATTTTGGGGGCGAACACTGAAGCTTTCTTT. This translates into CAWILGANTEAFF.

This chain joins TRBV12-3 or TRBV12-4 and TRBJ2-5; TRBD1 matches 7 bases. There are 13 residues in the CDR3. Trimming cost V 6 bases and J 1 base; bases outside gene matches: 2. This CDR3 is CASRGQPQETQYF. The CDR3, as DNA: TGTGCCAGCAGGGGACAGCCCCAAGAGACCCAGTACTTC.